Listed below are T cell receptor beta chains from one sample, sequenced in a study of long-term antiretroviral therapy in people with HIV. The data were produced by immunoSEQ multiplex PCR, yet TCRdb's version contains in-frame clones alone and is incomplete. The sample has tens of thousands of clones, around 90% seen once. Sequencing was performed on unsorted PBMCs, taken around 5 years after starting antiretroviral therapy. All receptors derive from a woman in her thirties or forties with HIV. The conserved cysteine and the conserved F or W are not part of the CDR3 here.

CDR3 length	V gene	J gene	CDR3 protein
12	TRBV7-9	TRBJ1-2	ASSLGDRLMGYT
11	TRBV25-1	TRBJ1-2	ASRNRDRVDYT
11	TRBV5-4	TRBJ2-5	ASSLRGRETQY
14	TRBV5-1	TRBJ2-6	ASKTGGNSGANVLT
12	TRBV19	TRBJ1-2	ASSSRQGSYGYT
10	TRBV29-1	TRBJ2-7	SVEDYGREQY
12	TRBV30	TRBJ1-1	AWGFRDRYTEAF
9	TRBV2	TRBJ2-7	ASRANREMH
13	TRBV6-6	TRBJ2-5	ASRPRGAPGETQY
12	TRBV5-1	TRBJ1-1	ASSLGSVNTEAF
12	TRBV30	TRBJ1-3	AWSVRGRGNTIY
12	TRBV6-1	TRBJ1-2	ASRGQSLGYGYT
11	TRBV4-1	TRBJ2-4	ASSHPAKNIQY
13	TRBV11-2	TRBJ2-7	ASSLDRAGRYEQY
12	TRBV29-1	TRBJ1-5	SVEETGGNQPQH
13	TRBV9	TRBJ2-7	ASSVEPSRSYEQY
12	TRBV5-1	TRBJ2-5	ASSLQGAGETQY
13	TRBV27	TRBJ2-7	ASSLRASLSGEQY
8	TRBV29-1	TRBJ1-1	SGWEAEAF
12	TRBV6-6	TRBJ1-2	ASSYSRANYGYT
13	TRBV9	TRBJ1-2	ASSVGGTANYGYT
11	TRBV5-1	TRBJ1-2	ASSLGANYGYT
10	TRBV6-5	TRBJ2-2	ASSLRTGELF
14	TRBV5-6	TRBJ2-5	ASSLVGGTAQETQY
12	TRBV5-1	TRBJ1-1	ASSPGHTITEAF
12	TRBV25-1	TRBJ1-1	ASSARAGNTEAF
13	TRBV6-1	TRBJ2-5	ASSRPGTSLTTQY
12	TRBV19	TRBJ2-3	ASSVGLSTDTQY
13	TRBV7-2	TRBJ2-1	ASSQGTGTYNEQF
12	TRBV7-2	TRBJ2-7	ASSSLGQGREQY
13	TRBV13	TRBJ2-5	ASSRRQGVKETQY
13	TRBV6-1	TRBJ2-7	ASSEEDEGLYEQY
13	TRBV4-1	TRBJ1-2	ASSQPDPSAYGYT
10	TRBV6-5	TRBJ2-1	ASRGDKDEQF
14	TRBV11-3	TRBJ1-3	ASSLGPTGAGNTIY
10	TRBV19	TRBJ2-2	ASRRTFGELF
13	TRBV18	TRBJ2-7	ASSPGQGLPYEQY
12	TRBV5-5	TRBJ2-7	ASSWLALRDEQY
12	TRBV21-1	TRBJ2-3	ASSNSGGWDTQY